This TCR beta chain was sequenced for a study of CD8+ T cells in alopecia areata. Findings of the study overall: Patients shared TCRs less clearly than mice did, possibly owing to HLA.

Following RNA extraction, reverse transcription yielded cDNA that acted as the sequencing template. Clones were read by immunoSEQ multiplex PCR, and TCRdb kept only the in-frame ones, dropping some. The sample includes about 150,000 clones, 87% of them seen just once. Collected material from alopecia areata patients comprised lesional scalp punch biopsies and peripheral blood. PBMC-derived CD4+ and CD8+ T cells were sorted. With respect to this clone: Its antigen remains unidentified.

The CDR3 extends over 11 amino acids. Trimming cost V 4 bases and J 7 bases, with 8 bases left between them. Germline V gene data show CDR1 as SQVTM and CDR2 as ANQGSEA. The input for sequencing was CD8+ T cells sorted from blood, taken at week 0. The TCR was taken from a human donor with alopecia areata. This chain uses TRBV29-1 with TRBJ2-1, with D unclear. CDR3 protein: CSVAMVNEQFF. The DNA for the CDR3 is TGCAGCGTTGCAATGGTGAATGAGCAGTTCTTC.